This is a list of T cell receptor beta chains from one sample in a study of blood T cell repertoires in COVID-19. The protocol was immunoSEQ multiplex PCR, while the TCRdb copy is restricted to in-frame clones and leaves out a portion. The table shows over 200,000 clones, with less than 90% occurring only once. The sample comprised PBMCs or T cells enriched from blood (not recorded which). These receptors were obtained from a woman in her thirties who had been exposed to COVID-19. The CDR3 runs from the conserved cysteine through the conserved F or W. The D gene is left open where the match is weak. Clone size appears in some rows only: once, few, many, or a class for an expanded clone.

V gene	clone size	J gene	D gene	CDR3 protein	CDR3 DNA
TRBV2	-	TRBJ2-1	-	CASSVELQFF	TGTGCCAGCAGTGTAGAGTTGCAGTTCTTC
TRBV5-6	-	TRBJ2-3	TRBD2	CASSLAGGARADTQYF	TGTGCCAGCAGCCTAGCGGGGGGGGCCAGGGCCGATACGCAGTATTTT
TRBV28	-	TRBJ1-2	-	CASSLIVAGTNYGYTF	TGTGCCAGCAGTTTAATTGTCGCAGGAACTAACTATGGCTACACCTTC
TRBV19	once	TRBJ1-4	-	CASSGHNDGKLFF	TGTGCCAGTAGTGGCCATAACGACGGGAAACTGTTTTTT
TRBV5-1	-	TRBJ1-4	TRBD1	CASSSGQGGNEKLFF	TGCGCCAGCAGTTCCGGACAGGGCGGTAATGAAAAACTGTTTTTT
TRBV6-5	-	TRBJ2-4	-	CASSYTPAGNGNIQYF	TGTGCCAGCAGTTACACCCCGGCGGGGAACGGAAACATTCAGTACTTC
TRBV7-9	-	TRBJ1-2	-	CASSITTNYGYTF	TGTGCCAGCAGCATTACTACTAACTATGGCTACACCTTC
TRBV12-5	-	TRBJ2-7	-	CASGATGFGYEQYF	TGTGCTAGTGGTGCGACGGGTTTTGGGTACGAGCAGTACTTC
TRBV14	-	TRBJ1-1	-	CASSPRTASGTEAFF	TGTGCCAGCAGCCCCAGGACAGCGTCGGGAACTGAAGCTTTCTTT
TRBV11-2	-	TRBJ1-2	TRBD1	CASSPTDRPNYGYTF	TGTGCCAGCAGCCCTACGGACAGGCCTAACTATGGCTACACCTTC
TRBV2	-	TRBJ2-7	TRBD1	CASRMGQGAPSYEQYF	TGTGCCAGCAGGATGGGACAGGGGGCCCCCTCCTACGAGCAGTACTTC
TRBV3-1/TRBV3-2	-	TRBJ2-5	-	CASSQDTSWQTQYF	TGTGCCAGCAGCCAAGATACTAGCTGGCAGACCCAGTACTTC
TRBV5-4	once	TRBJ2-1	TRBD2	CASSWGLAGTSYNEQFF	TGTGCCAGCAGCTGGGGACTAGCGGGGACCTCCTACAATGAGCAGTTCTTC
TRBV19	-	TRBJ2-7	TRBD1	CASSITTGDFSYEQYF	TGTGCCAGTAGTATCACAACAGGGGATTTCTCCTACGAGCAGTACTTC
TRBV5-1	once	TRBJ2-7	-	CASSLEESGQYF	TGCGCCAGCAGCTTGGAGGAGAGCGGGCAGTACTTC
TRBV11-2	-	TRBJ2-3	-	CASSLGSGLTDTQYF	TGTGCCAGCAGCTTGGGTAGCGGTCTCACAGATACGCAGTATTTT
TRBV3-1/TRBV3-2	-	TRBJ1-1	-	CASSHRNTEAFF	TGTGCCAGCAGCCACAGGAACACTGAAGCTTTCTTT
TRBV19	-	TRBJ2-7	-	CASSIYSPSYEQYF	TGTGCCAGTAGTATTTACAGTCCCTCCTACGAGCAGTACTTC
TRBV5-6	-	TRBJ2-1	TRBD2	CASSLSGSSYNEQFF	TGTGCCAGCAGCCTTAGCGGGAGCTCCTACAATGAGCAGTTCTTC
TRBV3-1/TRBV3-2	-	TRBJ1-1	-	CASSHFSTEAFF	TGTGCCAGCAGCCATTTCTCCACTGAAGCTTTCTTT
TRBV18	-	TRBJ1-4	-	CASSPDRVNEKLFF	TGTGCCAGCTCACCCGACAGAGTTAATGAAAAACTGTTTTTT
TRBV10-3	-	TRBJ1-4	-	CAIGEGAFSEKLFF	TGTGCCATCGGAGAAGGCGCGTTTTCGGAAAAACTGTTTTTT
TRBV23-1	-	TRBJ2-7	-	CASSQSLGRREQYF	TGCGCCAGCAGTCAATCTCTCGGGAGAAGGGAGCAGTACTTC
TRBV9	-	TRBJ1-3	TRBD1	CASSERQGLRGNTIYF	TGTGCCAGCAGCGAGAGACAGGGTCTCCGTGGAAACACCATATATTTT
TRBV9	-	TRBJ1-4	TRBD1	CASSPRGTANEKLFF	TGTGCCAGCAGCCCTAGGGGGACAGCTAATGAAAAACTGTTTTTT
TRBV5-6	-	TRBJ2-3	TRBD2	CASSSGLDRGTQYF	TGTGCCAGCAGCTCGGGACTAGATCGGGGTACGCAGTATTTT
TRBV19	-	TRBJ1-1	TRBD1	CASSISGTGTTEAFF	TGTGCCAGTAGTATATCGGGGACAGGGACCACTGAAGCTTTCTTT
TRBV16	-	TRBJ2-1	-	CASSQRAGVRNEQFF	TGTGCCAGCAGCCAAAGGGCAGGGGTGAGGAATGAGCAGTTCTTC
TRBV3-1/TRBV3-2	-	TRBJ2-1	TRBD1	CASSQVSLGADREQFF	TGTGCCAGCAGCCAAGTCAGTCTCGGTGCGGACAGGGAGCAGTTCTTC
TRBV9	once	TRBJ1-2	TRBD1	CASSPGQGPYGYTF	TGTGCCAGCAGCCCAGGACAGGGACCCTATGGCTACACCTTC
TRBV11-2	few	TRBJ1-1	-	CASSRTQGNTEAFF	TGTGCCAGCAGCAGAACACAGGGGAACACTGAAGCTTTCTTT
TRBV7-9	-	TRBJ1-5	-	CASSSQGSGGNQPQHF	TGTGCCAGCAGCTCTCAGGGATCTGGTGGCAATCAGCCCCAGCATTTT
TRBV12-5	-	TRBJ1-4	-	CASGLGSGGTSEKLFF	TGTGCTAGTGGTTTGGGGTCCGGGGGGACGAGTGAAAAACTGTTTTTT
TRBV29-1	-	TRBJ2-1	TRBD2	CSVISGGDGEQFF	TGCAGCGTGATTAGCGGGGGGGACGGTGAGCAGTTCTTC
TRBV3-1/TRBV3-2	-	TRBJ2-3	TRBD2	CASSHLRTSGGGTDTQYF	TGTGCCAGCAGCCATCTCAGGACTAGCGGGGGGGGCACAGATACGCAGTATTTT
TRBV12-3/TRBV12-4	-	TRBJ1-1	-	CASSQNSNTEAFF	TGTGCCAGCAGTCAGAACAGTAATACTGAAGCTTTCTTT
TRBV3-1/TRBV3-2	-	TRBJ2-7	TRBD2	CASSPLYGGASYEQYF	TGTGCCAGCAGCCCCCTTTACGGGGGGGCCTCCTACGAGCAGTACTTC
TRBV2	-	TRBJ1-2	-	CASSDPGTRYGYTF	TGTGCCAGCAGTGACCCCGGGACAAGGTATGGCTACACCTTC
TRBV19	many	TRBJ2-2	TRBD1	CASSSPTGRTTGELFF	TGTGCCAGTAGTAGCCCGACAGGGCGTACGACCGGGGAGCTGTTTTTT
TRBV10-3	once	TRBJ1-3	-	CAISATSTGNTIYF	TGTGCCATCAGTGCTACGTCGACTGGAAACACCATATATTTT
TRBV7-2	-	TRBJ2-1	-	CASSLVYGAATYNEQFF	TGTGCCAGCAGCTTAGTGTATGGGGCAGCTACCTACAATGAGCAGTTCTTC
TRBV7-8	-	TRBJ1-3	TRBD1	CASSLFETGFSGNTIYF	TGTGCCAGCAGCTTATTTGAGACAGGGTTCTCTGGAAACACCATATATTTT